This is a list of T cell receptor beta chains from one sample in a study of T-cell memory formation after mild COVID-19. One entry per CDR3 protein results from TCRdb running MiXCR on the 5' RACE reads. The data contain roughly 620,000 distinct CDR3 sequences, more than 15% of them seen just once; the ten biggest clones take up around 13%. The sample consisted of PBMCs or a T cell subset sorted from them (not recorded which). The receptors here all came from an adult woman who had mild COVID-19 (a few samples of this study predate the infection). Cell type and time point are not known. CDR3s include the opening cysteine and the closing phenylalanine or tryptophan. D genes are given only for firm matches. Clone size, where shown, is once, few, many, or a class for clones that have expanded.

v_call	clone_size	j_call	d_call	cdr3_nt	cdr3_aa
TRBV6-5	many	TRBJ2-7	TRBD1	TGTGCCAGCAGTTCGTTGACAGGGGGCACCTCCTACGAGCAGTACTTC	CASSSLTGGTSYEQYF
TRBV29-1	few	TRBJ2-7	NA	TGCAGCGCCTTGGAGGGACCCTCCTACGAGCAGTACTTC	CSALEGPSYEQYF
TRBV5-6	few	TRBJ2-1	TRBD1	TGTGCCAGCAGGATCACGGACAGGGGAAGGTCCTACAATGAGCAGTTCTTC	CASRITDRGRSYNEQFF
TRBV7-2	NA	TRBJ1-2	TRBD1	TGTGCCAGCAGCTTAGTCAGCGGGACAGTCTATGGCTACACCTTC	CASSLVSGTVYGYTF
TRBV7-9	few	TRBJ2-7	NA	TGTGCCAGCAGCCATGATCGGGGCAACCCCTACGAGCAGTACTTC	CASSHDRGNPYEQYF
TRBV7-9	few	TRBJ2-7	NA	TGTGCCAGCAGCTTAGAGGAACCGGGGCCCGAGCAGTACTTC	CASSLEEPGPEQYF
TRBV5-1	NA	TRBJ2-3	NA	TGCGCCAGCACCGGGGACTCTCTCGCGGATACGCAGTATTTT	CASTGDSLADTQYF
TRBV6-5	few	TRBJ2-6	TRBD1	TGTGCCAGCAGTCCGACAGGGACTGGGGCCAACGTCCTGACTTTC	CASSPTGTGANVLTF
TRBV6-2/TRBV6-3	few	TRBJ2-7	NA	TGTGCCAGCAGCACCCGTGACACTAGGTTGTACTACGAGCAGTACTTC	CASSTRDTRLYYEQYF
TRBV5-1	NA	TRBJ1-3	NA	TGCGCCAGCAGCTTGGGGAACACCCGCTCTGGAAACACCATATATTTT	CASSLGNTRSGNTIYF
TRBV4-2	few	TRBJ1-2	NA	TGTGCCAGCAGCCAAAAAACGGCCAGGGCAGAGTATGGCTACACCTTC	CASSQKTARAEYGYTF
TRBV5-4	NA	TRBJ2-1	NA	TGTGCCAGCACCGAGGGACTCCCCGGGGGTGAGCAGTTCTTC	CASTEGLPGGEQFF
TRBV14	NA	TRBJ2-1	NA	TGTGCCAGCAGCCAAGCAAAGTGGACAGGGCGGGGGAGCTCCTACAATGAGCAGTTCTTC	CASSQAKWTGRGSSYNEQFF
TRBV20-1	NA	TRBJ2-1	TRBD2	TGCAGTGCGAAACAAGCGGGAGGGCCGTGGAATGAGCAGTTCTTC	CSAKQAGGPWNEQFF
TRBV10-3	NA	TRBJ1-2	NA	TGTGCCTCCCACAGGGAGGATGGGTATGGCTACACCTTC	CASHREDGYGYTF
TRBV20-1	NA	TRBJ2-1	TRBD2	TGCAGTGCTTCTAGCGGGGCTAGCGGGGGGCATGAGCAGTTCTTC	CSASSGASGGHEQFF
TRBV18	few	TRBJ2-1	NA	TGTGCCAGCTCACGTCCGGGACACCCTTACAATGAGCAGTTCTTC	CASSRPGHPYNEQFF
TRBV5-1	NA	TRBJ2-1	TRBD2	TGCGCCAGCAGCACCGGACTAGACCCCTTTCAAAACAATGAGCAGTTCTTC	CASSTGLDPFQNNEQFF
TRBV7-9	NA	TRBJ2-1	TRBD2	TGTGCCAGCAGTGACCCGGGACTAAAGAATGAGCAGTTCTTC	CASSDPGLKNEQFF
TRBV6-2/TRBV6-3	NA	TRBJ2-1	TRBD2	TGTGCCAGCAGTTACGCGGGAGCAAGCCTTCCGGAACAGTTCTTC	CASSYAGASLPEQFF
TRBV9	NA	TRBJ2-7	NA	TGTGCCAGCAGCGTAGGATTGGGGGGCAGCTCCTACGAGCAGTACTTC	CASSVGLGGSSYEQYF
TRBV11-3	NA	TRBJ2-1	TRBD1	TGTGCCAGCAGCTCCGACGGGACAGGCTACAATGAGCAGTTCTTC	CASSSDGTGYNEQFF
TRBV3-1	few	TRBJ2-2	TRBD1	TGTGCCAGCAGCCAAAACAGGGGTGCTACAGCGACCGGGGAGCTGTTTTTT	CASSQNRGATATGELFF
TRBV7-9	few	TRBJ2-5	NA	TGTGCCAGCAGCTTATCGACTTCACAAGAGACCCAGTACTTC	CASSLSTSQETQYF
TRBV7-2	NA	TRBJ2-7	NA	TGTGCCAGCAGCTTATCAGCGCTACCTTCCTACGAGCAGTACTTC	CASSLSALPSYEQYF
TRBV4-3	NA	TRBJ2-1	NA	TGCGCCAGCAGCCAAGTGGGTGGGGCCGCCTACAATGAGCAGTTCTTC	CASSQVGGAAYNEQFF
TRBV6-4	few	TRBJ2-3	NA	TGTGCCAGCAGCGTTGGACTCTCCACAGATACGCAGTATTTT	CASSVGLSTDTQYF
TRBV14	NA	TRBJ1-5	NA	TGTGCCAGCAGCCAAAGAGGGGGGCCCCAGCATTTT	CASSQRGGPQHF
TRBV29-1	few	TRBJ1-1	NA	TGCAGCGTTGGCAGGGTGAACACTGAAGCTTTCTTT	CSVGRVNTEAFF
TRBV7-2	few	TRBJ2-7	NA	TGTGCCAGCAGCTTAGGGGGGGCGTCCTCCTACGAGCAGTACTTC	CASSLGGASSYEQYF
TRBV4-3	few	TRBJ2-7	NA	TGCGCCAGCAGCCAAGATCTAGGATCGGGCGGCTCCTACGAGCAGTACTTC	CASSQDLGSGGSYEQYF
TRBV7-3	NA	TRBJ2-3	TRBD1	TGTGCCAGCAGCTCAGGGACAGGGAGAAAATATTTT	CASSSGTGRKYF
TRBV7-8	few	TRBJ1-1	NA	TGTGCCAGCAGAGAGCGAGGCACTGAAGCTTTCTTT	CASRERGTEAFF
TRBV24-1	NA	TRBJ1-2	NA	TGTGCCACCAGTGACCCTGGGGTGAACTATGGCTACACCTTC	CATSDPGVNYGYTF
TRBV11-2	NA	TRBJ2-7	TRBD2	TGTGCCAGCAGCCCGGGGGGGCATGACTACGAGCAGTACTTC	CASSPGGHDYEQYF
TRBV12-3/TRBV12-4	few	TRBJ1-1	NA	TGTGCCAGCAGTCCCTCCAAGGGAGCTTTCTTT	CASSPSKGAFF
TRBV7-6	few	TRBJ2-5	TRBD2	TGTGCCAGCAGCAACTCCGGGACTAGCGGGGTACTGTACCAAGAGACCCAGTACTTC	CASSNSGTSGVLYQETQYF
TRBV4-1	many	TRBJ1-5	NA	TGCGCCAGCAGCCAAAAGGGACATGAACCGGGTAGGAATCAGCCCCAGCATTTT	CASSQKGHEPGRNQPQHF
TRBV24-1	few	TRBJ1-2	TRBD1	TGTGCCACCAGTGATACGGCCGGGACAGGGCGTCGCTATGGCTACACCTTC	CATSDTAGTGRRYGYTF
TRBV7-9	few	TRBJ2-1	TRBD2	TGTGCCAGCAGCGGGGCCGGGGGGGCCGGTGAGCAGTTCTTC	CASSGAGGAGEQFF
TRBV5-1	many	TRBJ2-7	TRBD2	TGCGCCAGCAGCCCCCGGACTAGCGGGTCGACCTACGAGCAGTACTTC	CASSPRTSGSTYEQYF
TRBV5-5	NA	TRBJ2-2	NA	TGTGCCAGCAGCTTGAGATTGACCACAGGCCCCATTTCGGGGGAGCTGTTTTTT	CASSLRLTTGPISGELFF
TRBV29-1	few	TRBJ2-7	TRBD1	TGCAGCGTCAGGACAGGCTCCCGATACGAGCAGTACTTC	CSVRTGSRYEQYF
TRBV7-2	many	TRBJ1-2	NA	TGTGCCAGCAGCCCGGGAGTCTATGGCTACACCTTC	CASSPGVYGYTF
TRBV12-3/TRBV12-4	NA	TRBJ1-1	NA	TGTGCCAGCAGTTTACGATGGGGCTTGAACACTGAAGCTTTCTTT	CASSLRWGLNTEAFF
TRBV24-1	NA	TRBJ2-1	NA	TGTGCCACCAGTGATTTTCCGGGCCAGGGGAGATACAATGAGCAGTTCTTC	CATSDFPGQGRYNEQFF
TRBV11-2	NA	TRBJ2-5	NA	TGTGCCAGCAGCTTCATTCGTATGGCCGGACAAGAGACCCAGTACTTC	CASSFIRMAGQETQYF
TRBV24-1	NA	TRBJ2-3	TRBD2	TGTGCCACCAGTGATAGAACCGCGGGGGGTCCCCCCACAGATACGCAGTATTTT	CATSDRTAGGPPTDTQYF
TRBV5-6	many	TRBJ2-4	NA	TGTGCCAGCGTGAGGGGGACGGAGGGAAACATTCAGTACTTC	CASVRGTEGNIQYF
TRBV7-3	few	TRBJ2-3	TRBD2	TGTGCCAGCAGCGCCGCCGGGACTAGCGGGAGGTCAGATACGCAGTATTTT	CASSAAGTSGRSDTQYF
TRBV7-8	few	TRBJ1-2	NA	TGTGCCAGCAGCTTAGAACGTGTCGGAGCCCTTGGTGGCTACACCTTC	CASSLERVGALGGYTF
TRBV29-1	few	TRBJ2-2	NA	TGCAGCGTACCAGTTTACGCGAACACCGGGGAGCTGTTTTTT	CSVPVYANTGELFF
TRBV12-3/TRBV12-4	many	TRBJ1-3	NA	TGTGCCAGCAGCAGAGACAGTGCCGGAAACACCATATATTTT	CASSRDSAGNTIYF
TRBV20-1	NA	TRBJ2-7	NA	TGCAGTGCCTGGGGGCAGACTGTCTACGAGCAGTACTTC	CSAWGQTVYEQYF
TRBV6-1	NA	TRBJ2-3	NA	TGTGCCAGCAATAAGGAGGGGACAGATACGCAGTATTTT	CASNKEGTDTQYF
TRBV12-3/TRBV12-4	NA	TRBJ2-3	TRBD2	TGTGCCAGCAGTTTAAACTTGGCGGGAGTGGGAGATACGAAGTATTTT	CASSLNLAGVGDTKYF
TRBV12-3/TRBV12-4	many	TRBJ1-2	NA	TGTGCCAGCAGTTTCCAGGGAAACTATGGCTACACCTTC	CASSFQGNYGYTF
TRBV19	NA	TRBJ2-1	NA	TGTGCCAGTAGTCCCTCAAGGGGAACCGGCTACAATGAGCAGTTCTTC	CASSPSRGTGYNEQFF
TRBV4-1	few	TRBJ1-2	TRBD1	TGCGCCAGCAGCCGCGGACAGGTCTATGGCTACACCTTC	CASSRGQVYGYTF
TRBV29-1	few	TRBJ2-2	NA	TGCAGCGTTACCGCAATTGGGGCCGGGGAGCTGTTTTTT	CSVTAIGAGELFF